This TCR beta chain was documented in a study of blood T cell repertoires in COVID-19. Overall study context: COVID-19 samples from acute and convalescent phases originated in the United States, Italy and Spain. PBMCs, B-cell-depleted T cells, or T cells provided the cDNA or gDNA that made up the material.

Original methodology: Reference gene primer amplification gave estimated nucleated cell counts. The method was immunoSEQ multiplex PCR; TCRdb's version includes in-frame clones alone and lacks a portion of them. Clonal size and the V and J genes are those of that table, whereas D and trimming came from the DNA. The table records about 150,000 clones, approximately 88% of them present only once. Germline lookup yields CDR1 KGHDR and CDR2 SFDVKD. The CDR3 sequence is 15 residues long. J lost 3 bases, V lost 3 bases, and 3 bases had no gene match. The source is an older woman with acute or convalescent COVID-19. Sequenced material: peripheral blood. This chain uses TRBV24-1 with TRBJ2-3; 9 nucleotides match TRBD2. CDR3 region: CATSDRAGGTDTQYF. The DNA for the CDR3 is TGTGCCACCAGTGATAGGGCGGGAGGGACAGATACGCAGTATTTT.